This T cell receptor (beta chain) was profiled in a study of identical twins. This clonotype has a count of ten or more. Its antigen remains unknown. Overall study results and limits: For cord blood, abundant beta clonotypes had fewer insertions, unlike memory repertoires, which showed none.

TCRdb passed the 5' RACE reads through MiXCR, listing each CDR3 protein once. This sample carries about 330,000 distinct CDR3 sequences, roughly 12% of them seen once, and the ten largest clones take just over 7%. These data are also associated with another study on yellow fever vaccine responses in identical twins.

This TCR was sampled from a woman aged 18-29 years in good health. Sequenced input: CD8+ T cells sorted from blood.

CDR3 in amino acids: CASRTQGVVDGYTF. In DNA form, the CDR3 reads TGTGCCAGCAGAACCCAGGGGGTAGTGGATGGCTACACCTTC. The chain couples TRBV2 to TRBJ1-2, with 7 bases aligning to TRBD1. J lost 6 bases, V lost 6 bases, and 10 bases had no gene match. This CDR3 region has 14 residues. Germline values: CDR1 SNHLY, CDR2 FYNNEI.